These 3 T cell receptor beta chains were all obtained from the same sample, sequenced in a study of OX40 agonist ivuxolimab in advanced cancers. Profiled with immunoSEQ multiplex PCR; TCRdb holds only in-frame clones, not every one. The data show approximately 100,000 clones, approximately 90% seen once. The sequencing used CD4+ or CD8+ T cells sorted from blood, collected in a trial of the OX40 agonist ivuxolimab. The receptors shown here come from an adult with an advanced solid tumor such as melanoma, head and neck, liver or kidney cancer.

This clone was detected a few times. The chain recombines TRBV5-6 with TRBJ1-4; 7 bases line up with TRBD1. V lost 0 bases to trimming and J lost 5 bases; unmatched junction nucleotides: 4. There are 15 residues in the CDR3. The V gene's germline CDR1 is SGHDT and CDR2 YYEEEE. The DNA of the CDR3 is TGTGCCAGCAGCTTGGCCAGGGGGAGAAATGAAAAACTGTTTTTT. This translates into CASSLARGRNEKLFF.

The chain has TRBV7-8 and TRBJ2-7; 8 positions agree with TRBD1. Germline V CDR1 and CDR2: SGHVS, FQNEAQ. The CDR3 spans 14 residues. V was pared by 1 base and J by 5 bases, with 4 bases of the junction left unmatched. In DNA form, the CDR3 reads TGTGCCAGCAGCTTAGTCCAGGGGGCCCACGAGCAGTACTTC. It yields the protein CASSLVQGAHEQYF.

The chain employs TRBV5-6 and TRBJ2-7, with 9 bases that match TRBD1. V lost 2 bases and J lost 3; bases outside the gene matches: 3. Per the germline V gene, CDR1 is SGHDT and CDR2 is YYEEEE. CDR3 size: 14 residues. CDR3 coding DNA: TGTGCCAGCAGCTTCAGGACAGGGGTCTACGAGCAGTACTTC. Protein: CASSFRTGVYEQYF.